The rows below give T cell receptor beta chains drawn from one sample of a study of beta chain features in type 1 diabetes. Data came from immunoSEQ multiplex PCR; TCRdb stores just in-frame clones and leaves some out. This sample has about 150,000 clones; approximately 52% occur once, and the top ten carry around 0.39%. The sequenced material came from Tregs from blood. The receptors stem from a man aged 18 to 30 in good health. The CDR3 runs from the conserved cysteine through the conserved F or W. The order of the fields is CDR3 protein, CDR3 DNA, D gene, clone size, V gene, J gene. A D gene is named only where the DNA matches it firmly. Only part of the rows carry a size: once, few, many, or a class if the clone is expanded.

CASSMGQHNQPQHF,TGTGCCAGCAGCATGGGACAGCACAATCAGCCCCAGCATTTT,TRBD1,NA,TRBV7-2,TRBJ1-5
CASSQDVRGGEKLFF,TGCGCCAGCAGCCAAGATGTAAGGGGGGGTGAAAAACTGTTTTTT,NA,NA,TRBV4-3,TRBJ1-4
CASSFPTGVNSYNSPLHF,TGTGCCAGCAGCTTCCCGACAGGAGTGAACTCCTATAATTCACCCCTCCACTTT,NA,NA,TRBV7-9,TRBJ1-6
CASSDSGLAHTGELFF,TGTGCCAGCAGTGACTCAGGGCTAGCGCACACCGGGGAGCTGTTTTTT,NA,NA,TRBV6-4,TRBJ2-2
CASSIGLAGGDLNTGELFF,TGTGCCAGTAGTATTGGACTAGCGGGAGGAGACTTAAACACCGGGGAGCTGTTTTTT,TRBD2,NA,TRBV19,TRBJ2-2
CAWSKGISNEKLFF,TGTGCCTGGAGTAAGGGGATCTCTAATGAAAAACTGTTTTTT,NA,few,TRBV30,TRBJ1-4
CASSLTFLRAYNEQFF,TGTGCCAGCAGCCTCACGTTTCTCAGGGCCTACAATGAGCAGTTCTTC,NA,few,TRBV11-2,TRBJ2-1
CSATRNEQYF,TGCAGTGCCACGCGGAACGAGCAGTACTTC,NA,once,TRBV20-1,TRBJ2-7
CASSLTGSQTYEQYF,TGTGCCAGCAGCCTTACCGGGTCCCAGACCTACGAGCAGTACTTC,NA,NA,TRBV7-2,TRBJ2-7
CASSRDGNRGNEQFF,TGCGCCAGCAGCCGAGACGGCAATCGGGGAAATGAGCAGTTCTTC,NA,few,TRBV4-1,TRBJ2-1
CASSDKRKRDEQFF,TGTGCCAGCAGTGATAAGCGGAAAAGGGATGAGCAGTTCTTC,NA,few,TRBV2,TRBJ2-1
CASSTTSGSTYEQYF,TGTGCCAGCAGTACTACTAGCGGGTCGACCTACGAGCAGTACTTC,TRBD2,NA,TRBV6-1,TRBJ2-7
CASSLTSYTGELFF,TGTGCCAGCAGTTTGACAAGCTACACCGGGGAGCTGTTTTTT,NA,NA,TRBV2,TRBJ2-2
CASSEFGRGPSPLHF,TGTGCCAGCAGTGAATTCGGCAGGGGGCCTTCCCCCCTCCACTTT,TRBD1,NA,TRBV25-1,TRBJ1-6
CASSGDSSNTGELFF,TGTGCCAGCAGCGGCGACAGTTCGAACACCGGGGAGCTGTTTTTT,NA,few,TRBV2,TRBJ2-2
CSVVGGQGHSSYNEQFF,TGCAGCGTTGTAGGGGGACAGGGCCACAGCTCCTACAATGAGCAGTTCTTC,TRBD1,few,TRBV29-1,TRBJ2-1
CAWARVSITDTQYF,TGTGCCTGGGCTCGGGTGTCTATCACAGATACGCAGTATTTT,NA,NA,TRBV30,TRBJ2-3
CASSVVQGFTEAFF,TGTGCCAGCAGCGTAGTTCAGGGTTTCACTGAAGCTTTCTTT,NA,NA,TRBV9,TRBJ1-1
CASSLYRSSGNTIYF,TGCGCCAGCAGCCTGTACAGGAGCTCTGGAAACACCATATATTTT,NA,few,TRBV4-3,TRBJ1-3
CASISARRYEQYF,TGTGCCAGCATCAGTGCCCGGAGATACGAGCAGTACTTC,NA,few,TRBV28,TRBJ2-7
CASSRTAYEQYF,TGTGCCAGCAGCAGGACAGCCTACGAGCAGTACTTC,NA,NA,TRBV6-1,TRBJ2-7
CASSQAPSGRPDTQYF,TGCGCCAGCAGCCAAGCGCCTAGCGGGAGGCCAGATACGCAGTATTTT,TRBD2,NA,TRBV4-3,TRBJ2-3